This TCR beta chain was recovered during a study of T cell repertoires in cytomegalovirus infection. As concerns this clonotype: No antigen is known for it.

MiXCR was run by TCRdb on the reads, yielding one entry per CDR3 protein. The profile shows some 130,000 distinct CDR3 sequences, under 30% of them singletons. Germline CDR1 is DFQATT and CDR2 is SNEGSKA (reference sequence). The CDR3 runs to 14 residues. With 5 bases clipped from V and 5 bases from J, the junction kept 3 bases outside the gene matches. V usage is TRBV20-1 and J usage is TRBJ2-3; 14 bases fit TRBD2. The sequence was collected from a human donor in good health (CMV status not recorded). Some clones in this sample may be carry-over from other donors' samples. Sequenced: PBMCs, sequenced either directly or after in vitro stimulation (not recorded which). This CDR3 is CSAGLAGGLDTQYF. Here the CDR3 DNA reads TGCAGTGCTGGACTAGCGGGAGGCTTAGATACGCAGTATTTT.